The rows below give T cell receptor beta chains drawn from one sample of a study of identical twins. TCRdb ran MiXCR on the 5' RACE reads and lists one entry per CDR3 protein. Of approximately 220,000 distinct CDR3 sequences in the sample, roughly 10% are singletons; the top ten hold over 4.5%. Sequencing was performed on memory (CD45RO+) T cells sorted from blood. The receptor set was obtained from a woman between 18 and 30 years old in good health. CDR3s include the opening cysteine and the closing phenylalanine or tryptophan. Some rows mark clone size as missing; the rest say once, few, many or name a class of expanded clone.

CDR3 | size | V | length
CASSLVRFYGYTF | - | TRBV7-2 | 13
CASSPFGRYGYTF | - | TRBV11-2 | 13
CASSYSESRGWGYGYTF | - | TRBV6-5 | 17
CASSHRPPRHNEQFF | few | TRBV14 | 15
CASSMSGGETQYF | few | TRBV12-3/TRBV12-4 | 13
CSVLSWGYSDTQYF | few | TRBV29-1 | 14
CSARIPSLGIGNEQFF | few | TRBV20-1 | 16
CSVGWRLAGHNEQFF | - | TRBV29-1 | 15
CSAGNQDRTDTQYF | few | TRBV20-1 | 14
CASSLGQFQGAYEQYF | few | TRBV11-1 | 16
CAISDNSGNTIYF | few | TRBV10-3 | 13
CASTDTATGNTIYF | - | TRBV19 | 14
CASSASGGAKNIQYF | few | TRBV7-8 | 15
CSASLAGEQFF | few | TRBV20-1 | 11
CASSPGSPGETQYF | few | TRBV11-2 | 14
CSARDQERGTDTQYF | - | TRBV20-1 | 15
CASSRIAGGSNEQFF | few | TRBV7-9 | 15
CASSLTGEKLFF | - | TRBV7-3 | 12
CASENRQKSNEKLFF | many | TRBV4-2 | 15
CASSHQGQETQYF | many | TRBV4-1 | 13
CASSQELTSQFF | - | TRBV3-1 | 12
CASSLQTQGSETQYF | few | TRBV7-8 | 15
CSEGHYNEQFF | many | TRBV29-1 | 11
CASSFHGLSSTDTQYF | - | TRBV12-3/TRBV12-4 | 16
CASSDRSSGRHEQFF | few | TRBV2 | 15
CASNLGAKSLYPYEQYF | few | TRBV11-3 | 17
CAISPNDYTGLNTEAFF | - | TRBV10-3 | 17
CASCQRGGNEQFF | - | TRBV3-1 | 13
CATSDWTSGGGHEQFF | - | TRBV24-1 | 16
CASSPRQGKTEAFF | - | TRBV18 | 14
CASNRQGLSSPLHF | many | TRBV10-2 | 14
CSAGTYMGAEAFF | - | TRBV20-1 | 13
CSASLVGTDTQYF | - | TRBV20-1 | 13
CASSHQTGWNTEAFF | few | TRBV3-1 | 15
CASSYGNSNQPQHF | few | TRBV6-5 | 14
CASSQGTGTVLYEQYF | few | TRBV4-3 | 16
CATSQRRGGNSPLHF | - | TRBV3-1 | 15
CASSFLVRGMNEQFF | many | TRBV6-2/TRBV6-3 | 15
CASSVSSGSGGVETQYF | - | TRBV9 | 17
CSATRILEHEQYF | many | TRBV20-1 | 13
CASSIGLNYGYTF | - | TRBV14 | 13
CASSHLGPMEAGNTIYF | few | TRBV5-1 | 17
CASSFYQSSTDTQYF | few | TRBV7-3 | 15
CASSFGGLGETQYF | many | TRBV7-9 | 14
CAISEGGSTDTQYF | few | TRBV10-3 | 14